The 21 T cell receptor beta chains below were found in one sample sequenced in a study of blood T cell repertoires in COVID-19. Assay: immunoSEQ multiplex PCR; the TCRdb copy retains only in-frame clones and omits some. There are 150,000 or so clones in the sample; roughly 85% occur only once, and over 4.5% lies in the top ten. Sequencing used peripheral blood. Source of these receptors: a human donor in a cohort sampled during active COVID-19.

The chain couples TRBV5-1 to TRBJ2-5; 7 nucleotides match TRBD2. V shed 7 bases and J 5 bases; nucleotides not matched to a gene: 11. Germline CDR1 and CDR2: SGHRS and YFSETQ. The CDR3 sequence is 14 residues long. In DNA, the CDR3 is TGCGCCAGCGGCCAGGCAACCGGGGGGGAGACCCAGTACTTC. Protein: CASGQATGGETQYF.

The chain carries TRBV3-1 (or the pseudogene TRBV3-2) and TRBJ1-2; 12 bases align to TRBD1. The trim removed 3 bases at V and 10 bases at J, leaving 9 bases unmatched. This CDR3 comprises 15 residues. CDR1 and CDR2 (germline): LGHDT, YNNKEL (reference sequence). Here the CDR3 DNA reads TGTGCCAGCAGCCAGGCCCCGGGACAGGGGGCAGACTACACCTTC. Protein: CASSQAPGQGADYTF.

The chain links TRBV7-2 to TRBJ2-7; D possibly corresponds to TRBD1 (7 bases). Germline V lookup: CDR1 SGHTA, CDR2 FQGNSA. The CDR3 contains 13 residues. V gave up 1 base and J gave up 7 bases, with 11 bases separating them. Here the CDR3 reads CASSLEGAGEQYF. The CDR3 nucleotides are TGTGCCAGCAGCTTAGAGGGGGCGGGGGAGCAGTACTTC.

This clone was recorded at least ten times. V and J are TRBV28 and TRBJ1-2; 7 bases align to TRBD1. Germline V gene lookup returns CDR1 MDHEN and CDR2 SYDVKM. The V gene end was trimmed by 8 bases and the J gene end by 8 bases; junction bases not matched to a gene: 5. There are 11 residues in the CDR3. CDR3 amino acids: CASGDSSGYTF. The CDR3 region has the DNA TGTGCCAGCGGGGACAGCTCGGGCTACACCTTC.

The V gene is TRBV6-5, the J gene TRBJ1-1; D ambiguous. CDR1 MNHEY and CDR2 SVGAGI come from the germline V gene. V lost 2 bases, J lost 1 base, and 5 bases lay in between. The CDR3 is made up of 13 amino acids. CDR3 amino acids: CASSYEENTEAFF. The CDR3 nucleotides read TGTGCCAGCAGTTACGAGGAGAACACTGAAGCTTTCTTT.

The chain recombines TRBV30 with TRBJ2-2; 10 positions agree with TRBD2. The V gene's germline CDR1 is GTSNPN and CDR2 SVGIG (reference sequence). This CDR3 is 16 amino acids long. With 3 bases clipped from V and 4 bases from J, the junction kept 8 bases outside the gene matches. CDR3 sequence (DNA): TGTGCCTGGAGGGGGCTAGCGGGGGCCTCCACCGGGGAGCTGTTTTTT. Its translation is CAWRGLAGASTGELFF. Looking up the rest from reference TRBV30 and TRBJ2-2 gives the full variable domain: SQTIHQWPATLVQPVGSPLSLECTVEGTSNPNLYWYRQAAGRGLQLLFYSVGIGQISSEVPQNLSASRPQDRQFILSSKKLLLSDSGFYLCAWRGLAGASTGELFFGEGSRLTVL.

With regard to this clone: Within the sample, other DNA sequences also encode this same CDR3. The chain employs TRBV4-1 and TRBJ1-1; D is unclear. V was shortened by 0 bases and J by 1 base, with 6 bases between the two germline ends. CDR1 and CDR2 from the germline V gene are MGHRA and YSYEKL. CDR3 size: 14 residues. The CDR3 sequence is CASSQEGGNTEAFF. CDR3 sequence (DNA): TGCGCCAGCAGCCAAGAAGGCGGGAACACTGAAGCTTTCTTT.

This clone was detected once. The rearrangement links TRBV15 to TRBJ1-2, with TRBD1 matching over 7 bases. This CDR3 spans 13 amino acids. The V segment lost 9 bases and the J segment 1 base; nucleotides outside the gene matches: 5. CDR1 and CDR2 (germline): LNHNV, YYDKDF (reference sequence). Here the CDR3 reads CATRDSFNYGYTF. Written as DNA, the CDR3 is TGTGCCACTAGGGACAGTTTTAACTATGGCTACACCTTC. The variable domain in full, completed from reference TRBV15 and TRBJ1-2, reads DAMVIQNPRYQVTQFGKPVTLSCSQTLNHNVMYWYQQKSSQAPKLLFHYYDKDFNNEADTPDNFQSRRPNTSFCFLDIRSPGLGDTAMYLCATRDSFNYGYTFGSGTRLTVV.

J is TRBJ2-5 and V is TRBV12-2; the listed D gene, TRBD2, was not tested against the DNA. TRBV12-2 is deemed a pseudogene. There are 16 residues in the CDR3. The CDR3 DNA follows: TGTGCAAGTCGCTTCACCCTCCTAGCGGGTAAGGAGACCCAGTACTTC. This encodes CASRFTLLAGKETQYF.

Written as DNA, the CDR3 is TGTGCCAGCAGCCAAGTCCGGGGAGGGCGCGAGCAGTACTTC. It encodes CASSQVRGGREQYF. The chain recombines TRBV14 with TRBJ2-7; 7 bases line up with TRBD2. The trim removed 1 base at V and 6 bases at J, leaving 6 bases unmatched. This CDR3 is 14 amino acids long. The germline gives CDR1 SGHDN, CDR2 FVKESK.

This sequence joins TRBV5-4 and TRBJ1-2; 9 bases are shared with TRBD1. The germline CDR1 and CDR2 sequences are SGHNT and YYREEE (reference sequence). Trimming removed 0 bases from V and 4 bases from J; junction bases left unmatched: 10. The length of the CDR3 is 17 residues. CDR3 in amino acids: CASSLEWPDRGFYGYTF. The CDR3 region has the DNA TGTGCCAGCAGCTTGGAGTGGCCGGACAGGGGATTCTATGGCTACACCTTC.

The chain links TRBV10-3 to TRBJ1-2, with TRBD1 identical over 7 bases. V gave up 7 bases and J gave up 8 bases; unmatched junction bases: 13. The CDR3 consists of 14 residues. Germline assignment: CDR1 ENHRY and CDR2 SYGVKD. CDR3 amino acids: CAIKRDRDTYGYTF. The CDR3 DNA is TGTGCCATCAAAAGGGACAGAGATACTTACGGCTACACCTTC.

The chain joins TRBV21-1 to TRBJ2-1; the D call of TRBD2 is as the table states it, not checked on the DNA. TRBV21-1 is annotated as a pseudogene. The length of the CDR3 is 20 residues. CDR3 sequence: CASSKAGLAGGHSSYNEQFF. In nucleotides, the CDR3 is TGTGCCAGCAGCAAAGCGGGCCTAGCGGGGGGCCACAGCTCCTACAATGAGCAGTTCTTC.

This chain joins TRBV5-1 and TRBJ2-6, with 7 bases aligning to TRBD1. The CDR3 covers 16 residues. Germline V gene data show CDR1 as SGHRS and CDR2 as YFSETQ. V lost 5 bases and J lost 0; bases outside the gene matches: 5. CDR3 sequence: CASSHTGDSGANVLTF. As DNA, the CDR3 is TGCGCCAGCAGTCACACAGGGGACTCTGGGGCCAACGTCCTGACTTTC.

This chain links TRBV24-1 with TRBJ1-3; 11 bases are shared with TRBD1. This CDR3 has 17 residues. CDR1 and CDR2 from the germline V gene are KGHDR and SFDVKD. Trimming at V came to 0 bases and at J to 4 bases, leaving 4 bases not matched to a gene. The CDR3, as DNA: TGTGCCACCAGTGATTTGCAGGACAGGGGGCCGGGAAACACCATATATTTT. Translation: CATSDLQDRGPGNTIYF.

This clone was seen just once. The rearrangement joins TRBV10-3 to TRBJ1-1; D remains unclear. V was cut by 3 bases and J by 2 bases, with 7 bases left in between. The germline V gene has CDR1 ENHRY and CDR2 SYGVKD. This CDR3 is 13 amino acids long. The CDR3 nucleotides read TGTGCCATCAGTGAAACAGCCAACACTGAAGCTTTCTTT. Translating it yields CAISETANTEAFF.

The chain carries TRBV21-1 and TRBJ1-3; the table's D call, TRBD1, was not checked against the DNA. TRBV21-1 constitutes a pseudogene. CDR3 length: 15 amino acids. The CDR3 sequence is CASSKDRNSGNTIYF. The CDR3 DNA follows: TGTGCCAGCAGCAAAGACAGGAACTCTGGAAACACCATATATTTT.

This chain connects TRBV28 to TRBJ1-6; D remains unclear. The CDR3 runs 14 residues. With 6 bases removed from V and 0 bases from J, the gap between germline ends came to 6 bases. The germline V gene has CDR1 MDHEN and CDR2 SYDVKM. The CDR3 DNA reads TGTGCCAGCAGAGAGAGCTCCTATAATTCACCCCTCCACTTT. Translating gives CASRESSYNSPLHF.

The genes are TRBV28 and TRBJ2-7; the match to TRBD1 covers 8 bases. V lost 4 bases, J lost 1 base, and 12 bases stayed unmatched. This CDR3 spans 17 amino acids. Germline values: CDR1 MDHEN, CDR2 SYDVKM. This CDR3 is CASSWDTGGDRSYEQYF. In DNA, the CDR3 is TGTGCCAGCAGTTGGGATACAGGGGGTGATCGTTCCTACGAGCAGTACTTC. The full variable domain, rest sourced from reference TRBV28 and TRBJ2-7, is DVKVTQSSRYLVKRTGEKVFLECVQDMDHENMFWYRQDPGLGLRLIYFSYDVKMKEKGDIPEGYSVSREKKERFSLILESASTNQTSMYLCASSWDTGGDRSYEQYFGPGTRLTVT.

The V and J genes are TRBV6-5 and TRBJ1-2, with 7 bases fitting TRBD1. CDR3 length equals 14 residues. V shed 2 bases and J 3 bases; nucleotides not matched to a gene: 3. CDR1 and CDR2 from the germline V gene are MNHEY and SVGAGI. The CDR3 DNA reads as TGTGCCAGCAGTTACCGGGACAGCTACTATGGCTACACCTTC. This translates into CASSYRDSYYGYTF.

The chain combines TRBV28 with TRBJ2-7; 7 nucleotides align to TRBD1. The V and J ends lost 9 bases and 4 bases, in that order; junction bases with no gene match: 9. Germline CDR1 and CDR2: MDHEN and SYDVKM. The length of the CDR3 is 13 residues. DNA for the CDR3: TGTGCCAGTCAGGGGGAAGTGCGGTACGAGCAGTACTTC. It specifies CASQGEVRYEQYF.